The subject of this entry is one TCR beta chain. What it recognizes is unknown. The record originates from a study of T cell responses to AZD1222 COVID-19 vaccine. Notes on the study in general: Spike-specific TCR breadth and depth rose after two AZD1222 doses. Just 5 or 6 AZD1222 recipients tested seropositive at baseline. Variant regions that are unmutated are reportedly the target of nearly half of spike-specific TCRs.

Sequencing was performed with immunoSEQ multiplex PCR; in TCRdb, only in-frame clones are kept and a portion is missing. This table has under 85,000 clones, approximately 88% appearing once. Germline V gene data show CDR1 as KGHDR and CDR2 as SFDVKD. The V and J ends lost 4 bases and 7 bases, in that order; junction bases with no gene match: 9. CDR3 length equals 15 residues. This TCR derives from an adult in good health. The V call is TRBV24-1, the J call TRBJ1-5; TRBD1 matches at 7 bases. The sample was peripheral blood, taken on day 0 of MenACWY control vaccination. CDR3 residues: CATSETGAREQPQHF. CDR3 DNA sequence: TGTGCCACCAGTGAAACAGGGGCGAGAGAGCAGCCCCAGCATTTT.